The 2 T cell receptor beta chains presented below share a single source sample, sequenced in a study of CD8 T cells in Susac syndrome. Reverse transcription used about 0.45 to 1 ug RNA and random hexamers. Via MiXCR, TCRdb re-called the immunoSEQ multiplex PCR reads, giving one row per CDR3 protein. The repertoire includes about 300,000 distinct CDR3 sequences, over 75% of them detected once, and about 0.22% sits in the top ten. Sequenced material: CD8+ T cells from PBMCs. The receptors were sampled from a human donor with multiple sclerosis.

The V gene is TRBV27, the J gene TRBJ2-5, with 7 bases identical to TRBD1. V lost 5 bases and J lost 7; bases outside the gene matches: 13. Germline V lookup: CDR1 MNHEY, CDR2 SMNVEV (reference sequence). The CDR3 runs 15 residues. The CDR3 is CASSLGTDPLGTQYF. The CDR3 coding sequence is TGTGCCAGCAGTCTGGGGACAGATCCATTGGGGACCCAGTACTTC.

This rearrangement joins TRBV4-3 to TRBJ1-4, with D uncertain. V was shortened by 1 base and J by 1 base, with 13 bases between the two germline ends. The CDR3 runs 17 residues. The germline V gene has CDR1 LGHNA and CDR2 YSLEER. As DNA, the CDR3 is TGCGCCAGCAGCCAAGTCTCCATCGGAGGAACTAATGAAAAACTGTTTTTT. Amino acids: CASSQVSIGGTNEKLFF.